Below, 28 T cell receptor beta chains from the same sample are listed, as sequenced in a study of persistence of HIV-infected CD4 T cells. This was the immunoSEQ version 4 assay in survey mode. Measured with immunoSEQ multiplex PCR; TCRdb has only the in-frame clones, and not every one. The sample shows around 39,000 clones, roughly four fifths of them seen only once. The stimulus was an HIV-1 Gag 15-mer peptide pool, about 1 ug/peptide/mL. CD40L-negative CD69-negative CD45RO-high memory CD4+ T cells were sorted as populations depleted of antigen-responding cells. These receptors have no identified antigens. Sequences were derived from cultured CD4+ T cells from PBMCs, sampled from a patient who received antiretroviral therapy. The receptors derive from an adult with HIV. The donor label of this sample is uncertain.

The table lists this clone with a few counts. This chain links TRBV6-5 with TRBJ2-1, with a tentative D call TRBD2 (6 bases). CDR3 length equals 15 residues. The V gene lost 7 bases and the J gene lost 8 bases, with 21 bases spanning the gap. The germline gives CDR1 MNHEY, CDR2 SVGAGI. The CDR3, as DNA: TGTGCCAGCATGCTGCAGGGTGACCGGGGGTATGAGCAGTTCTTC. Translation gives CASMLQGDRGYEQFF.

The rearrangement links TRBV5-1 to TRBJ2-1; 9 bases align to TRBD1. Trimming at V came to 3 bases and at J to 3 bases, leaving 13 bases not matched to a gene. The CDR3 loop spans 18 amino acids. The germline CDR1 and CDR2 sequences are SGHRS and YFSETQ. The CDR3 here is CASSSSGTGKGLYNEQFF. The CDR3 DNA reads TGCGCCAGCAGCTCGTCCGGGACAGGGAAGGGACTCTACAATGAGCAGTTCTTC.

V is TRBV2 and J is TRBJ1-2; D ambiguous. The CDR3 runs 14 residues. The germline V and J ends were trimmed by 4 bases and 8 bases, with 17 bases remaining between them. Germline V gene data show CDR1 as SNHLY and CDR2 as FYNNEI. The CDR3 nucleotides read TGTGCCAGCAGTGGAACCCCTGGAGCGGAGGGCTACACCTTC. Protein: CASSGTPGAEGYTF.

Here the CDR3 DNA reads TGCGCCAGCAGCTTGGATGGGGCAGGAGGCTACACCTTC. Residues: CASSLDGAGGYTF. V usage is TRBV5-1 and J usage is TRBJ1-2, with D possibly matching TRBD1 (5 bases). Trimming shortened V by 0 bases and J by 8 bases, and 11 bases separated the two germline ends. The CDR3 contains 13 residues. Germline CDR1 and CDR2: SGHRS and YFSETQ.

This rearrangement joins TRBV29-1 to TRBJ2-4, with a weak D call TRBD1 (6 bases). Germline CDR1 is SQVTM and CDR2 is ANQGSEA. The CDR3 contains 12 residues. V gave up 1 base and J gave up 10 bases, with 11 bases separating them. DNA of the CDR3: TGCAGCGTTGAAGTGGGACAAGGGATTCAGTACTTC. It specifies CSVEVGQGIQYF.

The chain joins TRBV6-2 or TRBV6-3 to TRBJ2-1, with 11 positions matching TRBD2. The CDR3 has 16 residues. The V gene's germline CDR1 is MNHEY and CDR2 SVGEGT. Trimming at V came to 2 bases and at J to 8 bases, leaving 8 bases not matched to a gene. The CDR3 spells CASSYLAGGVVDEQFF. In DNA form, the CDR3 reads TGTGCCAGCAGTTACCTAGCGGGGGGAGTCGTGGATGAGCAGTTCTTC.

V is TRBV27 and J is TRBJ2-7; D call uncertain. CDR1 is MNHEY, CDR2 SMNVEV, per germline (reference sequence). CDR3 length: 18 residues. V lost 0 bases to trimming and J lost 6 bases, with 24 bases between them. In DNA form, the CDR3 reads TGTGCCAGCAGTTTATCCCCCCTCCCTCAGTTGTCTCAGAGCGAGCAGTACTTC. This encodes CASSLSPLPQLSQSEQYF.

The chain carries TRBV9 and TRBJ1-1; possibly TRBD1 for D (6 bases). This CDR3 contains 15 residues. Germline CDR1 and CDR2: SGDLS and YYNGEE. Trimming pared 0 bases from V and 1 base from J, leaving 10 bases between. CDR3 coding DNA: TGTGCCAGCAGCGTAGTGCAGGGGCGGAACACTGAAGCTTTCTTT. This sequence encodes CASSVVQGRNTEAFF.

The chain recombines TRBV30 with TRBJ2-2; TRBD2 is a possible D gene (5 bases). Germline V lookup: CDR1 GTSNPN, CDR2 SVGIG (reference sequence). V lost 2 bases and J 0 bases, leaving 10 bases between the germline ends. The length of the CDR3 is 15 residues. The chain's CDR3 is CAWSYGVANTGELFF. The DNA of the CDR3 is TGTGCCTGGAGTTACGGGGTAGCGAACACCGGGGAGCTGTTTTTT.

The gene calls are TRBV4-2 and TRBJ1-1; tentatively, D is TRBD1 (6 bases). This CDR3 contains 15 residues. Germline values: CDR1 LGHNA, CDR2 YNFKEQ. The V gene lost 6 bases and the J gene lost 4 bases, with 18 bases spanning the gap. The CDR3 is CASSRLQGEGTEAFF. The CDR3 DNA is TGTGCCAGCAGTCGACTACAGGGTGAAGGCACTGAAGCTTTCTTT.

This sequence joins TRBV19 and TRBJ1-5, with 10 positions matching TRBD1. Per the germline V gene, CDR1 is LNHDA and CDR2 is SQIVND (reference sequence). The length of the CDR3 is 15 residues. J lost 7 bases, V lost 2 bases, and 5 bases had no gene match. CDR3: CASSIRDRGQQPQHF. CDR3 nucleotides: TGTGCCAGTAGTATACGGGACAGGGGACAACAGCCCCAGCATTTT.

This chain joins TRBV5-3 and TRBJ1-2; TRBD1 agrees at 7 bases. TRBV5-3 is an ORF; its function is uncertain. Trimming took 7 bases from V and 2 from J; bases not matched to a gene: 11. There are 15 residues in the CDR3. The CDR3 region has the DNA TGTGCCAGACCACGACAGGGCTCTTTAAACTATGGCTACACCTTC. Its protein is CARPRQGSLNYGYTF.

The rearrangement links TRBV24-1 to TRBJ1-2; no clear D. The CDR3 extends over 12 amino acids. V was clipped by 6 bases and J by 3 bases, with 7 bases between them. Germline CDR1 reads KGHDR; CDR2 reads SFDVKD. The CDR3 DNA sequence: TGTGCCACCAGTTTCGCAGACTATGGCTACACCTTC. Translated, it gives CATSFADYGYTF.

The chain couples TRBV15 to TRBJ1-2, with TRBD1 as a possible D gene (6 bases). This CDR3 region has 14 residues. Germline CDR1 LNHNV, CDR2 YYDKDF (reference sequence). Trimming shortened V by 5 bases and J by 2 bases, and 12 bases separated the two germline ends. The CDR3 sequence: CATSVTGLNYGYTF. CDR3 nucleotides: TGTGCCACCAGCGTTACAGGGTTAAACTATGGCTACACCTTC. The variable domain in full, with the rest retrieved from reference TRBV15 and TRBJ1-2, is DAMVIQNPRYQVTQFGKPVTLSCSQTLNHNVMYWYQQKSSQAPKLLFHYYDKDFNNEADTPDNFQSRRPNTSFCFLDIRSPGLGDTAMYLCATSVTGLNYGYTFGSGTRLTVV.

This clone has a single count. The V call is TRBV5-1, the J call TRBJ1-1; D unclear. This CDR3 is built from 13 residues. Trimming cost V 5 bases and J 1 base, with 9 bases left between them. Germline V gene sequence: CDR1 SGHRS, CDR2 YFSETQ. This CDR3 is CASRPLGNTEAFF. The CDR3 DNA sequence: TGCGCCAGCAGACCCCTGGGGAACACTGAAGCTTTCTTT.

The chain employs TRBV7-2 and TRBJ2-5; TRBD2 is a possible D gene (5 bases). Germline CDR1 reads SGHTA; CDR2 reads FQGNSA. Trimming removed 5 bases from V and 0 bases from J, with 16 bases in between. This CDR3 has 16 residues. The DNA for the CDR3 is TGTGCCAGCAGCCCAAGTCTCAGCGGATACCAAGAGACCCAGTACTTC. It translates to CASSPSLSGYQETQYF.

The genes are TRBV6-1 and TRBJ2-7; possibly TRBD2 for D (6 bases). V was pared by 2 bases and J by 2 bases, with 13 bases between. The CDR3 spans 15 residues. CDR1 and CDR2 (germline): MNHNS, SASEGT. The chain's CDR3 is CASSENPGRTYEQYV. The CDR3 DNA follows: TGTGCCAGCAGTGAAAACCCGGGGAGGACCTACGAGCAGTACGTC.

The CDR3, as DNA: TGTGCCAGCAGGGCAGCAACGAACACTGAAGCTTTCTTT. This codes for CASRAATNTEAFF. This chain connects TRBV6-5 to TRBJ1-1, with D uncertain. CDR1 is MNHEY, CDR2 SVGAGI, per germline. The CDR3 runs 13 residues. Trimming shortened V by 6 bases and J by 1 base, and 9 bases separated the two germline ends.

The chain combines TRBV5-1 with TRBJ1-1; D is ambiguous. Germline-derived CDR1 and CDR2 are SGHRS and YFSETQ. Trimming took off 1 base at V and 3 bases at J, with 10 bases between the two ends. The CDR3 totals 14 residues. The CDR3 loop is CASSLRAEYTEAFF. The CDR3 region has the DNA TGCGCCAGCAGCTTGCGGGCGGAGTACACTGAAGCTTTCTTT.

The V call is TRBV6-1, the J call TRBJ2-2, with D unclear. CDR1 and CDR2 from the germline V gene are MNHNS and SASEGT. V lost 1 base, J lost 5 bases, and 5 bases lay in between. The CDR3 contains 13 residues. The DNA of the CDR3 is TGTGCCAGCAGTGAAGTAATGACCGGGGAGCTGTTTTTT. Translated, it gives CASSEVMTGELFF.

The V gene is TRBV29-1, the J gene TRBJ2-5; 7 nucleotides match TRBD1. The CDR3 sequence is 11 residues long. With 7 bases clipped from V and 3 bases from J, the junction kept 2 bases outside the gene matches. The germline V gene has CDR1 SQVTM and CDR2 ANQGSEA. The DNA of the CDR3 is TGCAGCGGTCAGGGGGAAGAGACCCAGTACTTC. Residues: CSGQGEETQYF.

The count of this clone is one. The chain is built from TRBV19 and TRBJ1-4; TRBD1 might be the D (6 bases). The CDR3 is 15 amino acids. The germline V gene has CDR1 LNHDA and CDR2 SQIVND (reference sequence). The V gene lost 5 bases and the J gene lost 4 bases, with 14 bases spanning the gap. CDR3 residues: CASSLIWTVNEKLFF. In DNA form, the CDR3 reads TGTGCCAGTAGTCTTATATGGACAGTTAATGAAAAACTGTTTTTT.

V and J are TRBV6-5 and TRBJ2-7, with TRBD1 identical over 8 bases. The ends lost 7 bases at V and 6 bases at J; junction bases unmatched: 11. CDR1 and CDR2 from the germline V gene are MNHEY and SVGAGI. This CDR3 comprises 14 residues. CDR3 sequence reads: CASTAVTGAGEQYF. In DNA, the CDR3 is TGTGCCAGCACGGCGGTGACAGGGGCTGGCGAGCAGTACTTC.

The count of this clone is one. The chain combines TRBV18 with TRBJ1-1; 7 bases agree with TRBD1. Germline CDR1 and CDR2: KGHSH and LQKENI. This CDR3 has 12 amino acids. The J segment lost 6 bases and the V segment lost 6 bases, leaving 4 bases of the junction unmatched. The chain's CDR3 is CASSRQGSEAFF. CDR3 in DNA: TGTGCCAGCTCGCGACAGGGTTCTGAAGCTTTCTTT.

The chain employs TRBV5-1 and TRBJ2-2; TRBD1 might be the D (6 bases). The length of the CDR3 is 15 residues. CDR1 is SGHRS and CDR2 is YFSETQ in the germline V gene. Trimming pared 8 bases from V and 1 base from J, leaving 15 bases between. The CDR3 loop reads CASSDLTGNTGELFF. In nucleotides, the CDR3 is TGCGCCAGTTCAGACTTGACAGGGAACACCGGGGAGCTGTTTTTT.

J is TRBJ2-6 and V is TRBV4-2; 8 nucleotides line up with TRBD1. V shed 0 bases and J 1 base; nucleotides not matched to a gene: 2. CDR3 length equals 17 residues. Per germline, CDR1 LGHNA and CDR2 YNFKEQ. CDR3 loop: CASSQDRTGSGANVLTF. In DNA, the CDR3 is TGTGCCAGCAGCCAAGATCGGACAGGGTCTGGGGCCAACGTCCTGACTTTC.

This rearrangement joins TRBV10-2 to TRBJ2-7; no clear D. CDR1 is WSHSY, CDR2 SAAADI, per germline. The CDR3 is made up of 10 amino acids. The ends were cut back, 7 bases at V and 6 bases at J, with 7 bases in the middle. The CDR3 nucleotides are TGCGCCAGCATGCGAACCGAGCAGTACTTC. Amino acid sequence: CASMRTEQYF.

J is TRBJ2-3 and V is TRBV5-1, with TRBD2 matching 11 bases. In germline, CDR1 is SGHRS, CDR2 YFSETQ. The V gene end was trimmed by 3 bases and the J gene end by 4 bases; junction bases not matched to a gene: 4. The CDR3 is 15 residues long. CDR3: CASSSTSGVADTQYF. The CDR3 coding sequence is TGCGCCAGCAGCTCGACTAGCGGGGTTGCAGATACGCAGTATTTT.